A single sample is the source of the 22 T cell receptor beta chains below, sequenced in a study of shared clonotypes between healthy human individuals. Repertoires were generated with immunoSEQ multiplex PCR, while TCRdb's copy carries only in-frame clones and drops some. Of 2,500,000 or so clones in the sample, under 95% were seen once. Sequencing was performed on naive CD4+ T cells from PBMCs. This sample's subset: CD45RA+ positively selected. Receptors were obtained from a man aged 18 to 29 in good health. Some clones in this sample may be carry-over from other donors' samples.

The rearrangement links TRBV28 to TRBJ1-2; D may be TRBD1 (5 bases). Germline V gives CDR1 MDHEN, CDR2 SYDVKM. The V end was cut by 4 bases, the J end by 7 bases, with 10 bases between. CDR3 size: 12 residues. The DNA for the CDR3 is TGTGCCAGCAGTTGGGGGGACCGTGGCTACACCTTC. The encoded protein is CASSWGDRGYTF.

This chain's CDR3 is CASSASGRGADTQYF. In nucleotides, the CDR3 is TGCGCCAGCTCGGCTAGCGGGAGAGGTGCAGATACGCAGTATTTT. J is TRBJ2-3 and V is TRBV10-1; TRBD2 agrees at 10 bases. Germline CDR1 reads WNHNN; CDR2 reads SYGVQD (reference sequence). The CDR3 has 15 residues. V shed 8 bases, J shed 4 bases, and the junction held 9 bases outside the gene matches.

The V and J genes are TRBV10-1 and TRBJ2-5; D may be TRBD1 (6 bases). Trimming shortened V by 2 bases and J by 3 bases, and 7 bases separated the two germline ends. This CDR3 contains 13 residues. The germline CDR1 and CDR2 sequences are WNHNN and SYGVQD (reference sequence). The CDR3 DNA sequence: TGCGCCAGCAGTGAGAACAGGGAAGAGACCCAGTACTTC. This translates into CASSENREETQYF.

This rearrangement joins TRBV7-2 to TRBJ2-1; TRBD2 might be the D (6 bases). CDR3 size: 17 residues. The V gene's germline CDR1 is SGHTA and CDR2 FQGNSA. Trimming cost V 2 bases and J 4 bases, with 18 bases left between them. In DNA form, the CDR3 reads TGTGCCAGCAGCTTACCCGGTTGGCGGGATTGGTACAATGAGCAGTTCTTC. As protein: CASSLPGWRDWYNEQFF.

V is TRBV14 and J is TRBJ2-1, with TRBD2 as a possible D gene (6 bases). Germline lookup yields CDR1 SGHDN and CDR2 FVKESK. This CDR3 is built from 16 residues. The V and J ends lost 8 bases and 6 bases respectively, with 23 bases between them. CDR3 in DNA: TGTGCCAGCGCGGAACTGGGACTCCCTAGATTCAATGAGCAGTTCTTC. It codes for CASAELGLPRFNEQFF. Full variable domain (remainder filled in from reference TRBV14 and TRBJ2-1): EAGVTQFPSHSVIEKGQTVTLRCDPISGHDNLYWYRRVMGKEIKFLLHFVKESKQDESGMPNNRFLAERTGGTYSTLKVQPAELEDSGVYFCASAELGLPRFNEQFFGPGTRLTVL.

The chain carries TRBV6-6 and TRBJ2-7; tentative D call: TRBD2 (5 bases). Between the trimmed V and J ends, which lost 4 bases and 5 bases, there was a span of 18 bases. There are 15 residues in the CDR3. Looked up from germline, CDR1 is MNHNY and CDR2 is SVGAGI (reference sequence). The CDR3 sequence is CASSSVARDSDEQYF. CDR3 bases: TGTGCCAGCAGTTCCGTAGCTCGGGATTCGGACGAGCAGTACTTC.

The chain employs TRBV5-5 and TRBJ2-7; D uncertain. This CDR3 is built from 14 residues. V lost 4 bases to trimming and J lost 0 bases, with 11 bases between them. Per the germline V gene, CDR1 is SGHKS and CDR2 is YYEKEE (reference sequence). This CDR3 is CASSHGRSSYEQYF. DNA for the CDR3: TGTGCCAGCAGCCACGGCAGAAGCTCCTACGAGCAGTACTTC.

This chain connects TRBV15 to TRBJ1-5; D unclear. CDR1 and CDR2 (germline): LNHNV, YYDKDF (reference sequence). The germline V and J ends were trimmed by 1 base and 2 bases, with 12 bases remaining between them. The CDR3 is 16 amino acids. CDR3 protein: CATSRAAELGNQPQHF. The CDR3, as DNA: TGTGCCACCAGCAGAGCCGCAGAGCTTGGCAATCAGCCCCAGCATTTT. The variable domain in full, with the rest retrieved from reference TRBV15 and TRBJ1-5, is DAMVIQNPRYQVTQFGKPVTLSCSQTLNHNVMYWYQQKSSQAPKLLFHYYDKDFNNEADTPDNFQSRRPNTSFCFLDIRSPGLGDTAMYLCATSRAAELGNQPQHFGDGTRLSIL.

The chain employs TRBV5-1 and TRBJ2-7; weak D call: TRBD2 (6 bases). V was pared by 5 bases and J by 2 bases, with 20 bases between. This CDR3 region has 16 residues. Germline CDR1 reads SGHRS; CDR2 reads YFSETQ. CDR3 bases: TGCGCCAGCAGGGCCCTGGCGGCTAGCGCCCCCTACGAGCAGTACTTC. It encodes CASRALAASAPYEQYF.

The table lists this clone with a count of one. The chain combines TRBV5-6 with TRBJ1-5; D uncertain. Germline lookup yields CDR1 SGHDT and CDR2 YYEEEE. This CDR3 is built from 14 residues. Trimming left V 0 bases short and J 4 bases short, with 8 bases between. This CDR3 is CASSLGQVNQPQHF. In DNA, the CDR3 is TGTGCCAGCAGCTTGGGGCAGGTGAATCAGCCCCAGCATTTT.

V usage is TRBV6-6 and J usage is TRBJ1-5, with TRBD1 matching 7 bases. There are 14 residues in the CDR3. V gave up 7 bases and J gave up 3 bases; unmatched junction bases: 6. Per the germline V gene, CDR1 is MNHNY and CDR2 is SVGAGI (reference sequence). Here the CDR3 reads CASNTGQTNQPQHF. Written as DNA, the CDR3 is TGTGCCAGCAACACGGGACAGACCAATCAGCCCCAGCATTTT.

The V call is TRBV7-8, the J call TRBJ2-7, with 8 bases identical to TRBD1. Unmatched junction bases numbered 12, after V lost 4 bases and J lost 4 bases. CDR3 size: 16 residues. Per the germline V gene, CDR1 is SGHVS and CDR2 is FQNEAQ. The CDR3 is CASSSRIDRGIYEQYF. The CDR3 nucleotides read TGTGCCAGCAGCTCAAGAATAGACAGGGGTATTTACGAGCAGTACTTC. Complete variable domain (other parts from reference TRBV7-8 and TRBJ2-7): GAGVSQSPRYKVAKRGQDVALRCDPISGHVSLFWYQQALGQGPEFLTYFQNEAQLDKSGLPSDRFFAERPEGSVSTLKIQRTQQEDSAVYLCASSSRIDRGIYEQYFGPGTRLTVT.

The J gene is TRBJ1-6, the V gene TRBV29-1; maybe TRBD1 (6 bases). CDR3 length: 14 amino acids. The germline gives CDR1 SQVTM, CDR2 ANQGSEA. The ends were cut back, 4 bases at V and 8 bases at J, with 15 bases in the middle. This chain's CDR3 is CSVGEGGADSPLHF. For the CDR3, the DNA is TGCAGCGTTGGGGAAGGGGGGGCGGATTCACCCCTCCACTTT. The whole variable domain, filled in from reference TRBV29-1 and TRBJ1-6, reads SAVISQKPSRDICQRGTSLTIQCQVDSQVTMMFWYRQQPGQSLTLIATANQGSEATYESGFVIDKFPISRPNLTFSTLTVSNMSPEDSSIYLCSVGEGGADSPLHFGNGTRLTVT.

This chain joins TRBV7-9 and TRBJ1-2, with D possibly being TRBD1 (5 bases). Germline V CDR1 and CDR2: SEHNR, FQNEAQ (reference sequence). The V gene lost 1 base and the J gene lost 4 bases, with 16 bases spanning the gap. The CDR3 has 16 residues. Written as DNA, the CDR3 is TGTGCCAGCAGCTTAGGGGGGAACGGAATGGGCTATGGCTACACCTTC. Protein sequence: CASSLGGNGMGYGYTF.

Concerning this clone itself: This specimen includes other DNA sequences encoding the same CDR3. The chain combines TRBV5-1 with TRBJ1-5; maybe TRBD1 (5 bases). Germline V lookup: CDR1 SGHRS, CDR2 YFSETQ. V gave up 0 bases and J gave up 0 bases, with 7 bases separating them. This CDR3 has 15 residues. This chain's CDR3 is CASSLEGDSNQPQHF. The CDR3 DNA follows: TGCGCCAGCAGCTTGGAAGGGGATAGCAATCAGCCCCAGCATTTT.

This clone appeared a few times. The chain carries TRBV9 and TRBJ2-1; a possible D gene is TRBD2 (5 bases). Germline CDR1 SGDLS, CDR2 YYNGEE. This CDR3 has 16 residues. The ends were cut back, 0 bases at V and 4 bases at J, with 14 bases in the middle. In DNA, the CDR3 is TGTGCCAGCAGCGTAGTAGGGAGATCGGGGTACAATGAGCAGTTCTTC. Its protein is CASSVVGRSGYNEQFF. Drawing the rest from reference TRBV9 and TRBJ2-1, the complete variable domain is DSGVTQTPKHLITATGQRVTLRCSPRSGDLSVYWYQQSLDQGLQFLIQYYNGEERAKGNILERFSAQQFPDLHSELNLSSLELGDSALYFCASSVVGRSGYNEQFFGPGTRLTVL.

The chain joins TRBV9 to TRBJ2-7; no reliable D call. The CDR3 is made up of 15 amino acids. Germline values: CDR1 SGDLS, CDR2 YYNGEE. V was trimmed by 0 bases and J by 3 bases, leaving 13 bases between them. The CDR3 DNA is TGTGCCAGCAGCGTAGAGGTGGGCCACAGCTACGAGCAGTACTTC. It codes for CASSVEVGHSYEQYF.

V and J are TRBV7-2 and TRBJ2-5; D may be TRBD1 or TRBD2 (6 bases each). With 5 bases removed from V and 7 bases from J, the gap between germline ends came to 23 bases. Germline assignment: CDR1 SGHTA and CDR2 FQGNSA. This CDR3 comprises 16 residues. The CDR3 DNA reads TGTGCCAGCAGCACCGAGGGGGGAGCTCCCTCCCGGACCCAGTACTTC. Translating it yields CASSTEGGAPSRTQYF.

Written as DNA, the CDR3 is TGTGCCAGCGGCCCCGGGATGATAGCGGGAGATTCAGATACGCAGTATTTT. Amino acids: CASGPGMIAGDSDTQYF. The chain recombines TRBV5-4 with TRBJ2-3, with TRBD2 matching 9 bases. J gave up 4 bases and V 7 bases, and 16 bases lay outside the gene matches. The CDR3 length is 17 residues. From germline, CDR1 is SGHNT and CDR2 YYREEE (reference sequence).

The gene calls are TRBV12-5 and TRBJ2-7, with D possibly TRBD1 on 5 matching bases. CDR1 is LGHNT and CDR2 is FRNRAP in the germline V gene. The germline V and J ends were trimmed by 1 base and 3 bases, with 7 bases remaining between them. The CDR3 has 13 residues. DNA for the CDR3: TGTGCTAGTGGTTTGGACCAGGGCTACGAGCAGTACTTC. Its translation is CASGLDQGYEQYF. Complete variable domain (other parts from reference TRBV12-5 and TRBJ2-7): DARVTQTPRHKVTEMGQEVTMRCQPILGHNTVFWYRQTMMQGLELLAYFRNRAPLDDSGMPKDRFSAEMPDATLATLKIQPSEPRDSAVYFCASGLDQGYEQYFGPGTRLTVT.

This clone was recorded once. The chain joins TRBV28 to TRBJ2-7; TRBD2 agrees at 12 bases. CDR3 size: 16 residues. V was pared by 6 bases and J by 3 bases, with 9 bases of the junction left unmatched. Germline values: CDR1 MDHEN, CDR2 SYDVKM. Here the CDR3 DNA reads TGTGCCAGCAGACCCCCTGGACTAGCGGGGTACTACGAGCAGTACTTC. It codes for CASRPPGLAGYYEQYF.

CDR3 protein: CASRQTTKNQGAGSNQPQHF. As DNA, the CDR3 is TGTGCCAGCAGACAAACTACAAAAAACCAGGGGGCCGGCAGCAATCAGCCCCAGCATTTT. This sequence joins TRBV11-3 and TRBJ1-5, with 8 bases identical to TRBD1. With V trimmed by 6 bases and J by 1 base, 20 bases remained unmatched. Germline V CDR1 and CDR2: SGHNT, YENEEA. CDR3 length: 20 residues.